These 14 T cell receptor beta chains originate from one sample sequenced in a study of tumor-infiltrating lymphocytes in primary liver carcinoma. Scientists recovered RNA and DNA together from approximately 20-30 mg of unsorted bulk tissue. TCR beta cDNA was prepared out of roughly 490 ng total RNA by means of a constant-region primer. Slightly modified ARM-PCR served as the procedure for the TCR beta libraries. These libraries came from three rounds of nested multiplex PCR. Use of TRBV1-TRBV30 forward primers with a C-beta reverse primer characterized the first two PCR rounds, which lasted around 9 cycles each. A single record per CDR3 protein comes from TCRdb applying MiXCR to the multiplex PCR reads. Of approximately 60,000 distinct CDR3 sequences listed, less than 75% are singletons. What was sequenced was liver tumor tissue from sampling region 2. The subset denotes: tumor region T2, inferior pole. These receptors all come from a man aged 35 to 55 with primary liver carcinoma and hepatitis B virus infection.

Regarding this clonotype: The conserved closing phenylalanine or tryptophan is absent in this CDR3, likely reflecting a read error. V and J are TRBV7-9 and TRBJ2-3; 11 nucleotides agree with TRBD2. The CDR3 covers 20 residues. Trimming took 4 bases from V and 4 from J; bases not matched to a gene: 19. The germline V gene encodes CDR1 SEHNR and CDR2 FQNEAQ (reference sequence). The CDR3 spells CASSWPPGLAEGPASDTQYI. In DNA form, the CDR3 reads TGTGCCAGCAGCTGGCCCCCGGGACTAGCGGAAGGGCCGGCTTCAGATACGCAGTATATT.

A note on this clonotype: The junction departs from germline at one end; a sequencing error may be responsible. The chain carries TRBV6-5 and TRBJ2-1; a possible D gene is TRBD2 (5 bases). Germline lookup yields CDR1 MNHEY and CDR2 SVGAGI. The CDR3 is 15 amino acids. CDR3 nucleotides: TGTGCCGGCAGGCGGCTAGCTGGAGAGGGAAATATGCAGTTCTTC. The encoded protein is CAGRRLAGEGNMQFF.

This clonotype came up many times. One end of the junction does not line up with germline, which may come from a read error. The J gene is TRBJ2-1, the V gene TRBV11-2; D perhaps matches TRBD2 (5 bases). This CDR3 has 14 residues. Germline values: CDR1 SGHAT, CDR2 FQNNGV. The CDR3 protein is CASSLSGFDNKQFF. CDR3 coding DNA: TGTGCCAGCAGCTTGTCGGGGTTCGACAATAAGCAGTTCTTC.

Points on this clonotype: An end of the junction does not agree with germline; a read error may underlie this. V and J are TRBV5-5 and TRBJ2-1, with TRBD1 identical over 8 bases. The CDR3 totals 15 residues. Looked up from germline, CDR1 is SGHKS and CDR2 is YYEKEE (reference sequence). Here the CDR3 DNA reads TGTGGCAGCAGCCCTGGACAGGGTTCCCACAAAGAGCAGTTCTTC. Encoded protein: CGSSPGQGSHKEQFF.

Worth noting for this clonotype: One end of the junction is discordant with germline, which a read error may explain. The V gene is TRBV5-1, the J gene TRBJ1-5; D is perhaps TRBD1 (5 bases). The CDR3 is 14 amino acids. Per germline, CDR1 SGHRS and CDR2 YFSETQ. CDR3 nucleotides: TGCGCCAGCAGTTTGTCAGGGAACAATCAGCCCCTGCATTTC. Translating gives CASSLSGNNQPLHF.

The CDR3 protein is CASSLGTLDGQETQYF. The CDR3 DNA is TGTGCCAGCAGCTTAGGGACTTTGGATGGACAAGAGACCCAGTACTTC. The rearrangement links TRBV11-2 to TRBJ2-5; maybe TRBD2 (5 bases). Germline CDR1 is SGHAT and CDR2 is FQNNGV. The CDR3 has 16 residues. V was pared by 1 base and J by 2 bases, with 14 bases between.

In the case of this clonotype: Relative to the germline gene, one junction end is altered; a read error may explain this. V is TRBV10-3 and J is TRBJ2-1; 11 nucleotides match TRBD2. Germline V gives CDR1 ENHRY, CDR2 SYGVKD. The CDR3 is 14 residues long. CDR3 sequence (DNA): TGTACCAGCAGTAGCGGGAGGGCCAAAAATGAGCAGTTCTTT. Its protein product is CTSSSGRAKNEQFF.

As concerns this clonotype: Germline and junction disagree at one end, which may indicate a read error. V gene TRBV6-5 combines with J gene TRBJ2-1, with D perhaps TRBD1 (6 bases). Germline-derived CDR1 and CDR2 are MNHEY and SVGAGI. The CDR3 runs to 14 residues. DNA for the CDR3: TGTGCCAGCAGTCCCGGGACCAGCAGGGGTGAGCGGCTCTTC. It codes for CASSPGTSRGERLF.

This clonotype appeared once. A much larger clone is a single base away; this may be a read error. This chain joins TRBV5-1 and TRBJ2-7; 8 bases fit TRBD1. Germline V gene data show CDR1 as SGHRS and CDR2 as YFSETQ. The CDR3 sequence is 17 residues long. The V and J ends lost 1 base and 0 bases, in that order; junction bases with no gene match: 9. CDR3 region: CASSLRGQEDSSYEQYF. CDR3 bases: TGCGCCAGCAGCTTGCGGGGACAGGAGGACTCCTCCTACGAGCAGTACTTC.

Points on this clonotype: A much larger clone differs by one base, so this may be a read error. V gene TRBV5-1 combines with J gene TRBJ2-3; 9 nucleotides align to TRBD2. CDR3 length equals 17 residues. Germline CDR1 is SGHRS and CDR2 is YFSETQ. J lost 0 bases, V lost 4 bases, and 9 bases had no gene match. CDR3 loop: CASSIELAGFSTDTQYF. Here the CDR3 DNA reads TGCGCCAGCAGCATTGAACTAGCGGGTTTTAGCACAGATACGCAGTATTTT.

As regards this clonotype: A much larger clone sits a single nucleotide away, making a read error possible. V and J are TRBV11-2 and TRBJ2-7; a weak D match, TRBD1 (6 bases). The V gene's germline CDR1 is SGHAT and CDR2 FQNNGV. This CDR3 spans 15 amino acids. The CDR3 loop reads CDSSLRWTEENEQYF. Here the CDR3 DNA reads TGTGACAGCAGCTTACGATGGACAGAGGAAAACGAGCAGTACTTC. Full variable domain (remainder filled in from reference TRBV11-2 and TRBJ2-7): EAGVAQSPRYKIIEKRQSVAFWCNPISGHATLYWYQQILGQGPKLLIQFQNNGVVDDSQLPKDRFSAERLKGVDSTLKIQPAKLEDSAVYLCDSSLRWTEENEQYFGPGTRLTVT.

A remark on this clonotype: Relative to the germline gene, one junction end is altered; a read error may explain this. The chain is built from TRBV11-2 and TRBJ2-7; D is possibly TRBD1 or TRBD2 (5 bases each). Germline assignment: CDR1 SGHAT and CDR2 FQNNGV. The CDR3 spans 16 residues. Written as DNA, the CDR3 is TGTGTCAGCAGCTTTCATGGGGGTCAAAGCTCCTGCAAGCAGTACTTC. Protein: CVSSFHGGQSSCKQYF.

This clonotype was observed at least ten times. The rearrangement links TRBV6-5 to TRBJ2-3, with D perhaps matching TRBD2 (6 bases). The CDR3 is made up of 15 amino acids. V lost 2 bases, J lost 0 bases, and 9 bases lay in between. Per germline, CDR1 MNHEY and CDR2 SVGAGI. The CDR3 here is CASSYAGLSTDTQYF. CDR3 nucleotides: TGTGCCAGCAGTTACGCGGGGCTAAGCACAGATACGCAGTATTTT.

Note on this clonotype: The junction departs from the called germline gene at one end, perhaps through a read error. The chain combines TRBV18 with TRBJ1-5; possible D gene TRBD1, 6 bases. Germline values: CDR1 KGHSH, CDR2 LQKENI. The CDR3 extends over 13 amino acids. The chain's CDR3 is CASSPGGNQPQHF. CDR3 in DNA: TGTGCCAGCTCACCAGGGGGCAATCAGCCTCAGCATTTT.